These 2 T cell receptor beta chains were all obtained from the same sample, sequenced in a study of T-cell reconstitution after alpha-beta-depleted transplantation in children. Unique molecular identifiers were incorporated into the prepared TCRbeta library. Each CDR3 protein is one row after TCRdb ran MiXCR on the PCR reads. The sample yields more than 300,000 distinct CDR3 sequences, around 16% seen once. This sample comprised PBMCs, mostly from graft donor cells, obtained 360 days after TCRalphabeta/CD19-depleted stem cell transplant. The source is a male patient between 2 and 15 years old who had a stem cell transplant for acute lymphoblastic leukemia, so the T cells may come from the graft donor.

This clonotype was observed many times. The chain is built from TRBV20-1 and TRBJ2-1; no clear D. The CDR3 runs 13 residues. CDR1 is DFQATT, CDR2 SNEGSKA, per germline (reference sequence). V was clipped by 4 bases and J by 0 bases, with 7 bases between them. The CDR3 DNA sequence: TGCAGTGCTAATCGGGTCTCCTACAATGAGCAGTTCTTC. This translates into CSANRVSYNEQFF.

This clonotype was observed a handful of times. DNA for the CDR3: TGTGCCAGCAGCTTACAAAGCGGAGAGACCGGGGAGCTGTTTTTT. Encoded protein: CASSLQSGETGELFF. This chain connects TRBV7-2 to TRBJ2-2; possible D gene TRBD2, 5 bases. V was cut by 2 bases and J by 5 bases, with 12 bases left in between. The CDR3 runs 15 residues. Germline values: CDR1 SGHTA, CDR2 FQGNSA.